Presented here are 22 T cell receptor beta chains from one specimen sequenced in a study of blood T cell repertoires in COVID-19. The assay was immunoSEQ multiplex PCR, and TCRdb's table has in-frame clones only and misses some. This table has about 110,000 clones, about two thirds appearing once. Sequences were obtained from peripheral blood. The receptors shown here come from a human donor with acute or convalescent COVID-19. The donor label of this sample is uncertain.

DNA for the CDR3: TGTGCCAGTACCAAAGTGGGGGGAAGCCAGCCCCAGCATTTT. Its translation: CASTKVGGSQPQHF. V usage is TRBV19 and J usage is TRBJ1-5; possible D gene TRBD1, 5 bases. CDR3 size: 14 residues. The germline V and J ends were trimmed by 7 bases and 7 bases, with 17 bases remaining between them. In germline, CDR1 is LNHDA, CDR2 SQIVND (reference sequence).

The chain is built from TRBV19 and TRBJ2-1; no definite D call. V gave up 1 base and J gave up 0 bases, with 7 bases separating them. There are 15 residues in the CDR3. Germline V gene lookup returns CDR1 LNHDA and CDR2 SQIVND (reference sequence). The CDR3 coding sequence is TGTGCCAGTAGTATAGGTCCCGGCTCCTACAATGAGCAGTTCTTC. Amino acid sequence: CASSIGPGSYNEQFF.

This clone appeared a single time. The rearrangement links TRBV29-1 to TRBJ1-1; 7 bases align to TRBD1. CDR3 length: 13 residues. Germline V CDR1 and CDR2: SQVTM, ANQGSEA. V shed 5 bases, J shed 3 bases, and the junction held 6 bases outside the gene matches. The CDR3, as DNA: TGCAGCGTTAAACAGGGGTTTGACACTGAAGCTTTCTTT. Translated: CSVKQGFDTEAFF.

This rearrangement joins TRBV19 to TRBJ1-4; D might be TRBD1 (6 bases). Per germline, CDR1 LNHDA and CDR2 SQIVND (reference sequence). The CDR3 totals 14 residues. Trimming left V 4 bases short and J 5 bases short, with 11 bases between. The CDR3 sequence: CASSKARGNEKLFF. DNA for the CDR3: TGTGCCAGTAGTAAGGCGAGGGGGAATGAAAAACTGTTTTTT.

In its sample, this clone was seen a few times. The same CDR3 is also encoded by other DNA sequences in this sample. This chain connects TRBV19 to TRBJ1-2, with 10 nucleotides matching TRBD1. The germline CDR1 and CDR2 sequences are LNHDA and SQIVND (reference sequence). The J segment lost 8 bases and the V segment lost 6 bases, leaving 6 bases of the junction unmatched. The CDR3 is 13 amino acids. The CDR3 sequence is CASRAGTGDGYTF. The CDR3 nucleotides read TGTGCCAGTAGGGCCGGGACAGGGGACGGCTACACCTTC.

This sequence joins TRBV5-6 and TRBJ1-6; no clear D gene. The CDR3 extends over 12 amino acids. CDR1 SGHDT and CDR2 YYEEEE come from the germline V gene. V was clipped by 6 bases and J by 7 bases, with 8 bases between them. The CDR3 sequence is CASNLRNSPLHF. Written as DNA, the CDR3 is TGTGCCAGCAACCTGAGAAATTCACCCCTCCACTTT. The full variable domain, rest sourced from reference TRBV5-6 and TRBJ1-6, is DAGVTQSPTHLIKTRGQQVTLRCSPKSGHDTVSWYQQALGQGPQFIFQYYEEEERQRGNFPDRFSGHQFPNYSSELNVNALLLGDSALYLCASNLRNSPLHFGNGTRLTVT.

This clone came up many times. The chain combines TRBV27 with TRBJ1-5, with 9 bases fitting TRBD1. The CDR3 totals 14 residues. J lost 7 bases, V lost 5 bases, and 6 bases had no gene match. Germline-derived CDR1 and CDR2 are MNHEY and SMNVEV (reference sequence). CDR3 sequence (DNA): TGTGCCAGCAGTCCGGACAGGGGAGGACAGCCCCAGCATTTT. It codes for CASSPDRGGQPQHF.

There are a few counts of this clone. The genes are TRBV30 and TRBJ1-1, with a tentative D call TRBD1 (5 bases). Germline lookup yields CDR1 GTSNPN and CDR2 SVGIG (reference sequence). The V end lost 3 bases, the J end lost 2 bases, and 16 bases lay between the germline ends. The CDR3 length is 15 residues. The CDR3 is CAWSWGVSSNTEAFF. The CDR3 nucleotides read TGTGCCTGGAGCTGGGGGGTGAGTAGCAACACTGAAGCTTTCTTT.

V gene TRBV24-1 combines with J gene TRBJ1-4, with TRBD1 as a possible D gene (6 bases). There are 20 residues in the CDR3. Germline V gives CDR1 KGHDR, CDR2 SFDVKD. The V and J ends lost 9 bases and 2 bases respectively, with 30 bases between them. CDR3 sequence reads: CATPPCGRGFSVRTNEKLFF. The CDR3 nucleotides are TGTGCCACCCCGCCTTGTGGCAGGGGATTTAGTGTTCGGACTAATGAAAAACTGTTTTTT.

V is TRBV4-1 and J is TRBJ2-5, with D tentatively TRBD1 (6 bases). The length of the CDR3 is 17 residues. The V end was cut by 4 bases, the J end by 3 bases, with 21 bases between. CDR1 and CDR2 (germline): MGHRA, YSYEKL. CDR3 sequence (DNA): TGCGCCAGCAGCCGAGGGGTGGGGGCCTCACTCGAAGAGACCCAGTACTTC. Translating gives CASSRGVGASLEETQYF.

The V and J genes are TRBV6-6 and TRBJ1-6; 7 positions agree with TRBD1. J lost 10 bases, V lost 7 bases, and 16 bases had no gene match. The CDR3 spans 16 residues. Germline V gene data show CDR1 as MNHNY and CDR2 as SVGAGI (reference sequence). CDR3 nucleotide sequence: TGTGCCAGCAACGCACCCCGACGACAGGGATCATCACCCCTCCACTTT. As protein: CASNAPRRQGSSPLHF.

The V call is TRBV6-1, the J call TRBJ2-2, with D tentatively TRBD2 (5 bases). This CDR3 region has 16 residues. V was trimmed by 3 bases and J by 0 bases, leaving 11 bases between them. Germline-derived CDR1 and CDR2 are MNHNS and SASEGT. CDR3 in amino acids: CASSEWSSPNTGELFF. CDR3 DNA: TGTGCCAGCAGTGAGTGGTCTAGCCCGAACACCGGGGAGCTGTTTTTT.

The chain joins TRBV12-3 or TRBV12-4 to TRBJ1-5; D uncertain. This CDR3 region has 13 residues. Trimming stripped 3 bases from V and 4 bases from J, with 7 bases between. CDR3 sequence (DNA): TGTGCCAGCAGTTTTTCGGGTAATCAGCCCCAGCATTTT. Translating it yields CASSFSGNQPQHF.

The chain couples TRBV19 to TRBJ1-2; 8 bases are shared with TRBD1. V lost 5 bases, J lost 8 bases, and 13 bases stayed unmatched. This CDR3 has 15 residues. The germline V gene encodes CDR1 LNHDA and CDR2 SQIVND (reference sequence). The CDR3 loop reads CASSGFGQGQPGYTF. The CDR3 bases are TGTGCCAGTAGTGGTTTCGGACAGGGCCAGCCGGGCTACACCTTC.

The sample holds one count of this clone. The chain combines TRBV19 with TRBJ2-2; 10 positions match TRBD1. This CDR3 comprises 15 residues. Germline CDR1 reads LNHDA; CDR2 reads SQIVND (reference sequence). The trim removed 6 bases at V and 6 bases at J, leaving 7 bases unmatched. CDR3 protein: CASRTGQGIAGELFF. Written as DNA, the CDR3 is TGTGCCAGTAGAACGGGACAGGGGATCGCCGGGGAGCTGTTTTTT.

The V and J genes are TRBV7-3 and TRBJ2-1, with TRBD1 matching over 7 bases. CDR3 length equals 15 residues. J lost 0 bases, V lost 4 bases, and 3 bases had no gene match. The V gene's germline CDR1 is SGHTA and CDR2 FQGTGA. CDR3 residues: CASSSGQSSYNEQFF. The DNA for the CDR3 is TGTGCCAGCAGCTCGGGACAGAGCTCCTACAATGAGCAGTTCTTC.

This rearrangement joins TRBV6-5 to TRBJ2-1, with 8 bases fitting TRBD1. The CDR3 is 15 residues long. J gave up 4 bases and V 7 bases, and 9 bases lay outside the gene matches. Germline CDR1 and CDR2: MNHEY and SVGAGI. The CDR3: CASNQGGQGYNEQFF. The CDR3 nucleotides are TGTGCCAGCAACCAGGGCGGACAGGGTTACAATGAGCAGTTCTTC.

This clone came up a few times. The rearrangement links TRBV7-9 to TRBJ2-2; TRBD2 is a possible D gene (6 bases). CDR1 SEHNR and CDR2 FQNEAQ come from the germline V gene (reference sequence). The V gene lost 8 bases and the J gene lost 1 base, with 8 bases spanning the gap. This CDR3 has 13 residues. The CDR3 DNA follows: TGTGCCAGCGGGACTTTGAACACCGGGGAGCTGTTTTTT. Translating it yields CASGTLNTGELFF.

The rearrangement joins TRBV9 to TRBJ1-2, with 7 bases identical to TRBD1. The CDR3 consists of 16 residues. Unmatched junction bases numbered 8, after V lost 3 bases and J lost 0 bases. The germline V gene encodes CDR1 SGDLS and CDR2 YYNGEE. The chain's CDR3 is CASSDGRGPTNYGYTF. In DNA form, the CDR3 reads TGTGCCAGCAGCGACGGAAGGGGGCCCACTAACTATGGCTACACCTTC. Looking up the rest from reference TRBV9 and TRBJ1-2 gives the full variable domain: DSGVTQTPKHLITATGQRVTLRCSPRSGDLSVYWYQQSLDQGLQFLIQYYNGEERAKGNILERFSAQQFPDLHSELNLSSLELGDSALYFCASSDGRGPTNYGYTFGSGTRLTVV.

The chain employs TRBV14 and TRBJ1-1, with a tentative D call TRBD1 (5 bases). The CDR3 length is 15 residues. V shed 0 bases and J shed 5 bases, with 13 bases lying between them. Germline lookup yields CDR1 SGHDN and CDR2 FVKESK. The CDR3 nucleotides read TGTGCCAGCAGCCAAGAGGGGGGGATCCGGACTGAAGCTTTCTTT. Protein product: CASSQEGGIRTEAFF.

The CDR3 here is CASSSTGAWSNQPQHF. In DNA form, the CDR3 reads TGTGCCAGCAGTTCTACAGGGGCCTGGAGCAATCAGCCCCAGCATTTT. The chain carries TRBV28 and TRBJ1-5; 7 bases fit TRBD1. The CDR3 consists of 16 residues. With 4 bases clipped from V and 1 base from J, the junction kept 7 bases outside the gene matches. The germline CDR1 and CDR2 sequences are MDHEN and SYDVKM.

This chain connects TRBV20-1 to TRBJ2-1; D perhaps matches TRBD1 (5 bases). The germline gives CDR1 DFQATT, CDR2 SNEGSKA (reference sequence). This CDR3 is built from 11 residues. Trimming removed 3 bases at V and 5 bases at J, with 5 bases between. DNA of the CDR3: TGCAGTGCTAGGGGGCACAATGAGCAGTTCTTC. Its translation: CSARGHNEQFF.